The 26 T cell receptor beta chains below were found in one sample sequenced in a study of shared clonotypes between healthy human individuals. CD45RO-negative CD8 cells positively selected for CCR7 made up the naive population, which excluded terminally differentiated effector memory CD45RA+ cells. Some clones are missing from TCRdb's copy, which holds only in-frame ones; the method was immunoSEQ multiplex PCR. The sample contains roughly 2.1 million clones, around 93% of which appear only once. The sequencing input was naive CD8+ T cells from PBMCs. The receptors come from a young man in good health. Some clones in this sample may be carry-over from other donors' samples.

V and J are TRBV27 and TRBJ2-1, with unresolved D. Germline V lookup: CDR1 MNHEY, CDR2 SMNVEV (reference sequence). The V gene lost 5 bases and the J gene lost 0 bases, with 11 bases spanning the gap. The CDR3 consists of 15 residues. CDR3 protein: CASSLILSSYNEQFF. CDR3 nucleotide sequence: TGTGCCAGCAGTCTGATTCTTAGCTCCTACAATGAGCAGTTCTTC.

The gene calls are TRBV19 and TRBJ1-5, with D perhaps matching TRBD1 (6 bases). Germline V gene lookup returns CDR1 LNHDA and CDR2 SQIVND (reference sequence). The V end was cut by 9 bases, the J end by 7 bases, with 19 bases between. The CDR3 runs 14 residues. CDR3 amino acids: CASAVRDTMQPQHF. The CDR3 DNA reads TGTGCCAGCGCTGTCCGGGACACCATGCAGCCCCAGCATTTT.

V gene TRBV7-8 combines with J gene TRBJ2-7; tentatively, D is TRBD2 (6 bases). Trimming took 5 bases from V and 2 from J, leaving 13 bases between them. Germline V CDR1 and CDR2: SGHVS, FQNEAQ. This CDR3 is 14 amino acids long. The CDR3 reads CASSVDGLTYEQYF. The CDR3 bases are TGTGCCAGCAGCGTAGACGGACTAACCTACGAGCAGTACTTC. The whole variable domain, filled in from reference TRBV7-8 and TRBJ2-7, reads GAGVSQSPRYKVAKRGQDVALRCDPISGHVSLFWYQQALGQGPEFLTYFQNEAQLDKSGLPSDRFFAERPEGSVSTLKIQRTQQEDSAVYLCASSVDGLTYEQYFGPGTRLTVT.

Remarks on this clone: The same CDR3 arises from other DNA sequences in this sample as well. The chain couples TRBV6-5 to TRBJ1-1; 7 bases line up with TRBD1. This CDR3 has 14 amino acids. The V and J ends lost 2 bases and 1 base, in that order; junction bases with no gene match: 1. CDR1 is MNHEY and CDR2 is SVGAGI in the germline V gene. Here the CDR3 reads CASSYGTANTEAFF. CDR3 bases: TGTGCCAGCAGTTACGGGACAGCGAACACTGAAGCTTTCTTT.

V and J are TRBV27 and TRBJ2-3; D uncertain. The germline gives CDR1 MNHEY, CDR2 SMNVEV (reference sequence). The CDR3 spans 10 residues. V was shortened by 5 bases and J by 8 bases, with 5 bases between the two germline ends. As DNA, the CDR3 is TGTGCCAGCAGTCGTGCTACGCAGTATTTT. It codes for CASSRATQYF.

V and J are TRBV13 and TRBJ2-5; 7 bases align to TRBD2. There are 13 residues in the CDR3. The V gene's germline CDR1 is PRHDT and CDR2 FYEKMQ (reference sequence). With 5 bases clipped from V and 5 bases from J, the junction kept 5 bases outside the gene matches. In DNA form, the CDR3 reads TGTGCCAGCAGCCGGGGAGGGGAGGAGACCCAGTACTTC. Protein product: CASSRGGEETQYF.

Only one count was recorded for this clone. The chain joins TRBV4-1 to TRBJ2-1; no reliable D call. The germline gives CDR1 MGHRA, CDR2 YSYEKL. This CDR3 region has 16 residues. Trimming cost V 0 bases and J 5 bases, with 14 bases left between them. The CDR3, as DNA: TGCGCCAGCAGCCAAGAAGTGGACCTGGGCCACAATGAGCAGTTCTTC. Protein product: CASSQEVDLGHNEQFF.

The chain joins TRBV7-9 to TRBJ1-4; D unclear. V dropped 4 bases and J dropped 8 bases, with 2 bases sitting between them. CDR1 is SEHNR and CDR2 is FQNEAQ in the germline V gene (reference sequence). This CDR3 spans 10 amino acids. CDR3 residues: CASSSEKLFF. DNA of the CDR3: TGTGCCAGCAGCTCGGAAAAACTGTTTTTT.

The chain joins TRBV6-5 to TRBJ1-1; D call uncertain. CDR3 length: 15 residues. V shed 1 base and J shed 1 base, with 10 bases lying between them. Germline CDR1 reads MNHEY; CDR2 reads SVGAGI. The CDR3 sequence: CASSYFSNKNTEAFF. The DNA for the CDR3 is TGTGCCAGCAGTTACTTTTCAAACAAGAACACTGAAGCTTTCTTT.

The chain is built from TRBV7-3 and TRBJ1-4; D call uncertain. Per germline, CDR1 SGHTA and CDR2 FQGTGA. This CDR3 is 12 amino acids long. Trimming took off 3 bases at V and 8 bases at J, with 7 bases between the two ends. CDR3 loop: CASSFPGEKLFF. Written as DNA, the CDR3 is TGTGCCAGCAGCTTTCCGGGAGAAAAACTGTTTTTT.

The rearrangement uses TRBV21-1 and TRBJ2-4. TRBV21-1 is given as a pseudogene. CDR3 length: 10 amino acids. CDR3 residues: CASSRSIQYF. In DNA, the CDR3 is TGTGCCAGCAGCAGATCCATTCAGTACTTC.

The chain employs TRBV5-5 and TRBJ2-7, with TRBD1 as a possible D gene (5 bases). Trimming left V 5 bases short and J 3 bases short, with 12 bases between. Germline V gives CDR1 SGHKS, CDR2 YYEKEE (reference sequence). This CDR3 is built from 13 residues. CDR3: CASSPARVYEQYF. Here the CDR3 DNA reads TGTGCCAGCAGTCCAGCCAGGGTCTACGAGCAGTACTTC.

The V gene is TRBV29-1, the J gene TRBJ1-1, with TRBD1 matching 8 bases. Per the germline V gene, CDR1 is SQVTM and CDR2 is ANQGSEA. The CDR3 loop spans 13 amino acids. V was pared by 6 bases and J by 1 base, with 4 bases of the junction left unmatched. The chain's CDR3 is CSVIGTGNTEAFF. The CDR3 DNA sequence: TGCAGCGTGATCGGGACAGGGAACACTGAAGCTTTCTTT.

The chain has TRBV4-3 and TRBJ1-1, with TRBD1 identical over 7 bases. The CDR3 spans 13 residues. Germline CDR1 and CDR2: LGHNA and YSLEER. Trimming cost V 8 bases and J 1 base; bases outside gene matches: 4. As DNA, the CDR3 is TGCGCCAGCTCCGGGACAGCGAACACTGAAGCTTTCTTT. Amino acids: CASSGTANTEAFF.

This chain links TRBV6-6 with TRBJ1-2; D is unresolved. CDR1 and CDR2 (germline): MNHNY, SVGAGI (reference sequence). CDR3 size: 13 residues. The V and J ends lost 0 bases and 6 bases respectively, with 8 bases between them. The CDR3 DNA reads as TGTGCCAGCAGTTACTCACGACCAGATGGCTACACCTTC. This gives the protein CASSYSRPDGYTF.

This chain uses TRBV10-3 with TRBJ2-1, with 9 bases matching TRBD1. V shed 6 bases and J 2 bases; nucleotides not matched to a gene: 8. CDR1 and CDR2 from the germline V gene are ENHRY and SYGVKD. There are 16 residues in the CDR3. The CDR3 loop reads CAIRPGTGSAYNEQFF. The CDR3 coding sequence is TGTGCCATCAGACCGGGGACAGGGAGTGCCTACAATGAGCAGTTCTTC.

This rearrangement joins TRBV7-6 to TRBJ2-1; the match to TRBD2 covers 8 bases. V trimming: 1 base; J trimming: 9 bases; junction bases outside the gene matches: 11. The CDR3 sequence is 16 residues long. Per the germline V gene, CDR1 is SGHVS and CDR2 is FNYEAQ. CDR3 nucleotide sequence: TGTGCCAGCAGCTTAGTGGCCGGGAGGGCCGCGGTTGAGCAGTTCTTC. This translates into CASSLVAGRAAVEQFF. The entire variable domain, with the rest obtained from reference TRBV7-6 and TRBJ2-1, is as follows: GAGVSQSPRYKVTKRGQDVALRCDPISGHVSLYWYRQALGQGPEFLTYFNYEAQQDKSGLPNDRFSAERPEGSISTLTIQRTEQRDSAMYRCASSLVAGRAAVEQFFGPGTRLTVL.

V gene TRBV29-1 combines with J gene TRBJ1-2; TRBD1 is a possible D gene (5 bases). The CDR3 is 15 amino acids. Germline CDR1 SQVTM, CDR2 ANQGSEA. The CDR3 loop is CSASGVTTNNYGYTF. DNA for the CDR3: TGCAGTGCCTCGGGGGTGACGACCAATAACTATGGCTACACCTTC.

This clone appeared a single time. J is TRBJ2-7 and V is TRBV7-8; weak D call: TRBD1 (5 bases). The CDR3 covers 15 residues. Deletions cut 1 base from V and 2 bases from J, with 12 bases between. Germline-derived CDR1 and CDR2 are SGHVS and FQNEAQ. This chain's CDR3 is CASSLGRQPAYEQYF. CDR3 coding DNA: TGTGCCAGCAGCTTAGGCCGACAGCCTGCCTACGAGCAGTACTTC. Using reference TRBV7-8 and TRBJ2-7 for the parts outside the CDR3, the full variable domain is GAGVSQSPRYKVAKRGQDVALRCDPISGHVSLFWYQQALGQGPEFLTYFQNEAQLDKSGLPSDRFFAERPEGSVSTLKIQRTQQEDSAVYLCASSLGRQPAYEQYFGPGTRLTVT.

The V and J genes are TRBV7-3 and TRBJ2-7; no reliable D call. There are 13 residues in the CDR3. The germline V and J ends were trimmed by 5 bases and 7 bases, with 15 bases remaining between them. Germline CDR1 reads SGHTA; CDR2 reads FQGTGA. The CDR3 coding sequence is TGTGCCAGCAGCCCTGGGGATTTGCGGGAGCAGTACTTC. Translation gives CASSPGDLREQYF.

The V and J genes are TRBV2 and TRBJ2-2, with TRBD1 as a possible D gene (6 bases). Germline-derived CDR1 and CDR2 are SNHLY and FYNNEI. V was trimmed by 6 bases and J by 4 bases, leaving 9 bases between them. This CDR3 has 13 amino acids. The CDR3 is CASRPDSTGELFF. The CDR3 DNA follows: TGTGCCAGCAGGCCGGACAGCACCGGGGAGCTGTTTTTT. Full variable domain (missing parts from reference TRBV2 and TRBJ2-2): EPEVTQTPSHQVTQMGQEVILRCVPISNHLYFYWYRQILGQKVEFLVSFYNNEISEKSEIFDDQFSVERPDGSNFTLKIRSTKLEDSAMYFCASRPDSTGELFFGEGSRLTVL.

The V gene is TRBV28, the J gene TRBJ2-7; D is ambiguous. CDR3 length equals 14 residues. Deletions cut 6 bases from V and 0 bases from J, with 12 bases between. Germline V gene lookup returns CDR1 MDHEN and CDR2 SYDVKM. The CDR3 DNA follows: TGTGCCAGCAGGTCAACTCGACTCTCCTACGAGCAGTACTTC. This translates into CASRSTRLSYEQYF.

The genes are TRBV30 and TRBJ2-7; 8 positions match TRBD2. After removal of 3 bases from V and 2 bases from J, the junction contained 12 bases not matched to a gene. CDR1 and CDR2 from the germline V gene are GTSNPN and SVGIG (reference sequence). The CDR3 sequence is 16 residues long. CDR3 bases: TGTGCCTGGAGCGTATGGACCGGGACTAGGCCCTACGAGCAGTACTTC. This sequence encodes CAWSVWTGTRPYEQYF.

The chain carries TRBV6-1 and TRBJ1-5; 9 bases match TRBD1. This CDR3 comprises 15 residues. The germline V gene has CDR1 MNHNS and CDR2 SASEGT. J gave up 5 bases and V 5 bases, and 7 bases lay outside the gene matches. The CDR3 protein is CASSLDRGLHQPQHF. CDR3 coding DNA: TGTGCCAGCAGTTTGGACAGGGGCCTTCATCAGCCCCAGCATTTT.

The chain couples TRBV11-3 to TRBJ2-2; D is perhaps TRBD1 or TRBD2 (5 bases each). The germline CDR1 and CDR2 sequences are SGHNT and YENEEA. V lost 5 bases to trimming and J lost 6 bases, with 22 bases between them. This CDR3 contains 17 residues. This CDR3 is CASSDDLGELGSGELFF. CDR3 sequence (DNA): TGTGCCAGCAGCGACGATCTGGGGGAGCTGGGTTCCGGGGAGCTGTTTTTT.

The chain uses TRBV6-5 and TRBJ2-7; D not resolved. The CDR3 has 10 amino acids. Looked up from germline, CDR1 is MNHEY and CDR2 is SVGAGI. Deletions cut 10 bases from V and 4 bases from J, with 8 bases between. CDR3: CATSTYEQYF. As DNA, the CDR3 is TGTGCCACTTCAACGTACGAGCAGTACTTC.